Following are 21 T cell receptor beta chains from one sample sequenced in a study of T cell changes during pregnancy in multiple sclerosis. Clones were sequenced by immunoSEQ multiplex PCR, and TCRdb holds only the in-frame ones, with some missing. This sample yields more than 15,000 clones, of which about 89% are seen a single time; about 14% belongs to the top ten. The source material was CD8+ T cells from peripheral blood mononuclear cells, sampled in the third trimester of pregnancy. These receptor sequences come from a female donor in good health, enrolled as a control in a pregnancy study.

The gene calls are TRBV28 and TRBJ1-5; D is uncertain. CDR1 and CDR2 (germline): MDHEN, SYDVKM. V was clipped by 3 bases and J by 7 bases, with 7 bases between them. The CDR3 covers 12 residues. CDR3: CASSLVAQPQHF. For the CDR3, the DNA is TGTGCCAGCAGTTTGGTGGCACAGCCCCAGCATTTT.

The chain joins TRBV15 to TRBJ1-3, with D unclear. V lost 5 bases and J 0 bases, leaving 5 bases between the germline ends. This CDR3 spans 13 amino acids. CDR1 is LNHNV and CDR2 is YYDKDF in the germline V gene (reference sequence). The CDR3 sequence is CATSYNSGNTIYF. DNA of the CDR3: TGTGCCACCAGCTATAACTCTGGAAACACCATATATTTT.

The chain uses TRBV30 and TRBJ1-2, with 7 positions matching TRBD1. Per germline, CDR1 GTSNPN and CDR2 SVGIG (reference sequence). With V trimmed by 0 bases and J by 3 bases, 4 bases remained unmatched. The CDR3 is made up of 14 amino acids. The CDR3 loop reads CAWSVDRADYGYTF. CDR3 bases: TGTGCCTGGAGTGTAGACAGGGCGGACTATGGCTACACCTTC. The full variable domain, its missing parts supplied by reference TRBV30 and TRBJ1-2, is SQTIHQWPATLVQPVGSPLSLECTVEGTSNPNLYWYRQAAGRGLQLLFYSVGIGQISSEVPQNLSASRPQDRQFILSSKKLLLSDSGFYLCAWSVDRADYGYTFGSGTRLTVV.

This clone was seen only a few times. The chain carries TRBV7-8 and TRBJ2-7, with D unresolved. The CDR3 sequence is 13 residues long. Trimming took off 3 bases at V and 0 bases at J, with 6 bases between the two ends. The germline gives CDR1 SGHVS, CDR2 FQNEAQ. CDR3 DNA sequence: TGTGCCAGCAGCTTCGGAGTCTCCTACGAGCAGTACTTC. Its protein is CASSFGVSYEQYF.

The CDR3 loop is CASSARGLNTEAFF. In DNA form, the CDR3 reads TGTGCCAGCAGCGCCAGGGGGCTGAACACTGAAGCTTTCTTT. V usage is TRBV4-2 and J usage is TRBJ1-1, with 8 bases matching TRBD1. Germline CDR1 reads LGHNA; CDR2 reads YNFKEQ. The V gene end was trimmed by 5 bases and the J gene end by 0 bases; junction bases not matched to a gene: 2. CDR3 size: 14 residues.

The V gene is TRBV5-4, the J gene TRBJ2-1; 8 nucleotides align to TRBD2. V trimming: 0 bases; J trimming: 7 bases; junction bases outside the gene matches: 9. Germline values: CDR1 SGHNT, CDR2 YYREEE (reference sequence). CDR3 size: 16 residues. The chain's CDR3 is CASSLGSGRSRNEQFF. The CDR3 DNA is TGTGCCAGCAGCTTGGGAAGCGGGAGAAGTAGGAATGAGCAGTTCTTC.

The chain joins TRBV7-9 to TRBJ1-2; D might be TRBD1 (6 bases). The germline V gene encodes CDR1 SEHNR and CDR2 FQNEAQ (reference sequence). The CDR3 is 14 residues long. V gave up 3 bases and J gave up 6 bases, with 14 bases separating them. The CDR3 DNA sequence: TGTGCCAGCAGCTTGGGGGGGCTATTAAATGGCTACACCTTC. Residues: CASSLGGLLNGYTF.

The CDR3 sequence: CASSLGPLANTQYF. CDR3 in DNA: TGTGCCAGCAGTTTAGGGCCCCTAGCGAATACGCAGTATTTT. The rearrangement links TRBV27 to TRBJ2-3; weak D call: TRBD2 (6 bases). V lost 2 bases, J lost 7 bases, and 13 bases lay in between. This CDR3 has 14 amino acids. CDR1 and CDR2 (germline): MNHEY, SMNVEV (reference sequence).

The rearrangement links TRBV19 to TRBJ1-5; weak D call: TRBD1 (6 bases). CDR3 length: 13 residues. V lost 4 bases and J 7 bases, leaving 11 bases between the germline ends. The germline V gene has CDR1 LNHDA and CDR2 SQIVND (reference sequence). In DNA, the CDR3 is TGTGCCAGTAGTACAGGGGTGGGCCAGCCCCAGCATTTT. It encodes CASSTGVGQPQHF.

The J gene is TRBJ1-1, the V gene TRBV4-3, with TRBD1 identical over 7 bases. This CDR3 has 13 amino acids. Germline V lookup: CDR1 LGHNA, CDR2 YSLEER. J gave up 6 bases and V 2 bases, and 3 bases lay outside the gene matches. This CDR3 reads CASSQSTGAEAFF. Written as DNA, the CDR3 is TGCGCCAGCAGCCAATCTACAGGGGCTGAAGCTTTCTTT.

The genes are TRBV25-1 and TRBJ2-1; 9 positions match TRBD2. Trimming cost V 5 bases and J 3 bases; bases outside gene matches: 5. Germline CDR1 is MGHDK and CDR2 is SYGVNS. The CDR3 has 15 residues. CDR3 region: CASSFSGSVYNEQFF. The DNA for the CDR3 is TGTGCCAGCAGTTTTAGCGGGAGCGTCTACAATGAGCAGTTCTTC.

The rearrangement joins TRBV19 to TRBJ2-7; perhaps TRBD2 as D (5 bases). This CDR3 has 13 residues. Trimming took 3 bases from V and 3 from J, leaving 9 bases between them. Germline-derived CDR1 and CDR2 are LNHDA and SQIVND (reference sequence). The CDR3 sequence: CASSIGDNYEQYF. The CDR3, as DNA: TGTGCCAGTAGTATCGGGGATAACTACGAGCAGTACTTC.

This clone has just a few counts. The chain employs TRBV5-1 and TRBJ2-1; 9 bases agree with TRBD2. The CDR3 spans 15 residues. CDR1 and CDR2 from the germline V gene are SGHRS and YFSETQ. V lost 4 bases to trimming and J lost 8 bases; unmatched junction nucleotides: 10. DNA of the CDR3: TGCGCCAGCAGCCTACTTGGCGGGAGGGCTGATGAGCAGTTCTTC. Translation: CASSLLGGRADEQFF.

CDR3 in DNA: TGTGCCAGCAGCCCCTATGTTGATCGTAGCACTGAAGCTTTCTTT. Its translation is CASSPYVDRSTEAFF. V and J are TRBV13 and TRBJ1-1; D is unclear. This CDR3 has 15 amino acids. With 5 bases removed from V and 4 bases from J, the gap between germline ends came to 17 bases. Germline loops: CDR1 PRHDT, CDR2 FYEKMQ (reference sequence).

A single count supports this clone. The J gene is TRBJ2-7, the V gene TRBV27; 8 bases fit TRBD2. J gave up 4 bases and V 6 bases, and 11 bases lay outside the gene matches. The CDR3 sequence is 15 residues long. Germline V gene data show CDR1 as MNHEY and CDR2 as SMNVEV (reference sequence). The CDR3 region has the DNA TGTGCCAGCAGATACCGGCGGGAGGCTCTATACGAGCAGTACTTC. Translated: CASRYRREALYEQYF.

The J gene is TRBJ2-7, the V gene TRBV4-1; 11 bases align to TRBD2. Germline trimming cut 4 bases from V and 2 bases from J; bases unmatched to any gene: 4. The CDR3 is made up of 15 amino acids. Per the germline V gene, CDR1 is MGHRA and CDR2 is YSYEKL. CDR3 loop: CASSLAGGSTYEQYF. In DNA form, the CDR3 reads TGCGCCAGCAGCCTAGCGGGGGGGTCAACCTACGAGCAGTACTTC.

This clone was observed a few times. This rearrangement joins TRBV7-2 to TRBJ1-1, with TRBD1 identical over 7 bases. Germline V gives CDR1 SGHTA, CDR2 FQGNSA. V trimming: 5 bases; J trimming: 7 bases; junction bases outside the gene matches: 10. CDR3 length: 14 residues. CDR3 nucleotide sequence: TGTGCCAGCAGCCCACTAACAGGGGCGGGTGAAGCTTTCTTT. It specifies CASSPLTGAGEAFF.

The chain recombines TRBV6-1 with TRBJ2-2; a weak D match, TRBD2 (6 bases). Germline CDR1 is MNHNS and CDR2 is SASEGT. This CDR3 is built from 15 residues. Trimming cost V 4 bases and J 3 bases, with 12 bases left between them. The CDR3 DNA is TGTGCCAGCAGTGCCGGGACGGGGGACACCGGGGAGCTGTTTTTT. Its protein is CASSAGTGDTGELFF.

V usage is TRBV11-2 and J usage is TRBJ2-7; D may be TRBD2 (6 bases). Germline CDR1 is SGHAT and CDR2 is FQNNGV. V was shortened by 1 base and J by 7 bases, with 11 bases between the two germline ends. This CDR3 is 13 amino acids long. CDR3 bases: TGTGCCAGCAGCTTAGGAGCTGCGGGGGAGCAGTACTTC. Amino acid sequence: CASSLGAAGEQYF.

The chain has TRBV5-1 and TRBJ2-7; TRBD1 matches 10 bases. The V gene's germline CDR1 is SGHRS and CDR2 YFSETQ. The CDR3 totals 14 residues. J gave up 3 bases and V 4 bases, and 4 bases lay outside the gene matches. Written as DNA, the CDR3 is TGCGCCAGCAGCCCGGGGACAGGGGTCTACGAGCAGTACTTC. Translation: CASSPGTGVYEQYF.

This clone was seen once. This sequence joins TRBV4-2 and TRBJ2-1, with 12 bases matching TRBD2. This CDR3 has 16 residues. From germline, CDR1 is LGHNA and CDR2 YNFKEQ. J lost 4 bases, V lost 5 bases, and 6 bases had no gene match. CDR3 in DNA: TGTGCCAGCAGCGCCCTGACTAGCGGGAGTTACAATGAGCAGTTCTTC. Amino acids: CASSALTSGSYNEQFF.